This T cell receptor beta chain was observed in a study of cytomegalovirus exposure and HLA in healthy donors. The CDR3 has 17 amino acids. V lost 4 bases and J lost 1; bases outside the gene matches: 12. The V gene's germline CDR1 is ENHRY and CDR2 SYGVKD. This PCR relied on a set of 60 Vbeta primers and 13 Jbeta primers. Some clones are missing from TCRdb's copy, which holds only in-frame ones; the method was immunoSEQ multiplex PCR. This table has some 100,000 clones, over 65% appearing once. V usage is TRBV10-3 and J usage is TRBJ1-1; 7 bases align to TRBD1. The sequenced sample consisted of PBMCs. The receptor was derived from a woman aged 50 to 60 in good health and CMV-seropositive. In nucleotides, the CDR3 is TGTGCCATCAGTGCAGGAGGGGGCGAAGGTTCGAACACTGAAGCTTTCTTT. This encodes CAISAGGGEGSNTEAFF.